Sequencing of this T cell receptor beta chain was carried out in a study of long-term antiretroviral therapy in people with HIV. Study conclusions and caveats: Dominating the repertoire at all time points were the clones that expanded before ART. In samples taken after ART, diversity increased but remained below transplant donor control levels.

Comments on this clone: Its antigen is still unknown.

The CDR3 spans 17 residues. CDR1 is SGDLS, CDR2 YYNGEE, per germline. The V end was cut by 3 bases, the J end by 5 bases, with 21 bases between. The authors ran the immunoSEQ assay, v3.0, at survey level. Assay: immunoSEQ multiplex PCR; the TCRdb copy retains only in-frame clones and omits some. The sample gives about 30,000 clones, roughly 80% of which show up once; about 9.4% is in the top ten. Sequencing was performed on unsorted PBMCs, taken 3 years after starting antiretroviral therapy. The chain combines TRBV9 with TRBJ2-1; TRBD2 might be the D (5 bases). This receptor was identified in a man aged 40-55 years with HIV. The CDR3: CASSAPDGVGSNNEQFF. The CDR3 DNA follows: TGTGCCAGCAGCGCCCCGGACGGAGTGGGGAGCAACAATGAGCAGTTCTTC. The whole variable domain, filled in from reference TRBV9 and TRBJ2-1, reads DSGVTQTPKHLITATGQRVTLRCSPRSGDLSVYWYQQSLDQGLQFLIQYYNGEERAKGNILERFSAQQFPDLHSELNLSSLELGDSALYFCASSAPDGVGSNNEQFFGPGTRLTVL.